This TCR beta chain was observed in a study of blood T cells in healthy people across ages. Whole-study results and caveats: Investigators treated diversity estimates from one million T cells as underestimates. Conclusively comparing naive with antigen-experienced cells was impossible with unsorted PBMCs. The unknown donor CMV status may have confounded expanded clonotype changes.

The second PCR ran about 7 to 12 cycles with a sample-barcoded 5' primer and J-beta primers. Every cDNA molecule carried a tag from a template-switch adaptor bearing 12 random nucleotides. A single record per CDR3 protein comes from TCRdb applying MiXCR to the 5' RACE reads. This table has just over 800,000 distinct CDR3 sequences, approximately 65% appearing once. This clonotype was counted between two and nine times. Its antigen is undetermined. Deletions cut 1 base from V and 2 bases from J, with 4 bases between. The CDR3 is 13 residues long. Germline lookup yields CDR1 SGHTA and CDR2 FQGNSA. The TCR was taken from a man aged 25-45 years in good health. The sequenced sample consisted of blood. V and J are TRBV7-2 and TRBJ2-3, with D uncertain. In nucleotides, the CDR3 is TGTGCCAGCAGCTTAGTGCACACAGATACGCAGTATTTT. It translates to CASSLVHTDTQYF.